Reported below is one T cell receptor beta chain. Its antigen is undetermined. PCR was performed a second time for about 7 to 12 cycles using a sample-barcoded 5' primer and a J-beta primer mix. TCRdb re-called the 5' RACE reads with MiXCR, one entry per CDR3 protein. The table includes about 1.6 million distinct CDR3 sequences, about 31% detected once. This specimen comes from a study of blood T cells in healthy people across ages. Study-level points and caveats: Estimated diversity across one million T cells was deemed an underestimate.

Approximately 10 milliliters was the volume of peripheral blood drawn from each donor. CDR1 is LNHDA and CDR2 is SQIVND in the germline V gene (reference sequence). V lost 8 bases to trimming and J lost 1 base; unmatched junction nucleotides: 4. The CDR3 length is 13 residues. Input material: blood. This clonotype originated in a woman under 40 in good health. This chain uses TRBV19 with TRBJ2-7, with 8 nucleotides matching TRBD1. The CDR3 here is CASPTGESYEQYF. CDR3 bases: TGTGCCAGTCCGACAGGGGAATCCTACGAGCAGTACTTC.